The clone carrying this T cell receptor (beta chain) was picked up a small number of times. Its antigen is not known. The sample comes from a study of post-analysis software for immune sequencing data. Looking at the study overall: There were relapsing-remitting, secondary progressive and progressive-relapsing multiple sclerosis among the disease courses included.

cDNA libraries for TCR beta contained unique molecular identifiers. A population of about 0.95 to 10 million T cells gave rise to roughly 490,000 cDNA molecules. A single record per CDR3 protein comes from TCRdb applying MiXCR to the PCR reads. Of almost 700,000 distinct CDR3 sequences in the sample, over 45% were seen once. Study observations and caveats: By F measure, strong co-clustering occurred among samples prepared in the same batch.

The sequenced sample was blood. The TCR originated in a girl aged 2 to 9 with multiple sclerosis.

DNA of the CDR3: TGCAGTGCTAGAGATAGCCAGGAGCTGGACTACGAGCAGTACTTC. It is translated as CSARDSQELDYEQYF. The chain carries TRBV20-1 and TRBJ2-5; D is unresolved. The DNA end favors TRBJ2-7, so the J call may be wrong. The length of the CDR3 is 15 residues. The germline CDR1 and CDR2 sequences are DFQATT and SNEGSKA (reference sequence).